A selection of T cell receptor beta chains follows, all from one sample in a study of cytomegalovirus exposure and HLA in healthy donors. The repertoire was sequenced with immunoSEQ multiplex PCR; TCRdb's copy has only in-frame clones and lacks some. The sample lists approximately 80,000 clones, 90% to 95% occurring once. The specimen sequenced was PBMCs. These receptors were collected from a woman in her 30s in good health and CMV-seronegative. Both conserved end residues are part of each CDR3. A D gene is named only where the DNA matches it firmly. Size values are once, few and many counts, or a class for expanded clones, and some rows have none.

>TRBV6-5|NA|TRBJ2-7|TRBD1
TGTGCCAGCAGTTACCGGGACAGGGGAACCTACGAGCAGTACTTC
CASSYRDRGTYEQYF
>TRBV5-1|NA|TRBJ2-1|NA
TGCGCCAGCAGCTCCGAAGCGGGCAGCCCCTACAATGAGCAGTTCTTC
CASSSEAGSPYNEQFF
>TRBV5-1|NA|TRBJ2-3|TRBD2
TGCGCCAGCAGTGCGGGGGACCGGACAGATACGCAGTATTTT
CASSAGDRTDTQYF
>TRBV7-9|NA|TRBJ1-1|NA
TGTGCCAGCAGCTTACCTACAGGGAACACTGAAGCTTTCTTT
CASSLPTGNTEAFF
>TRBV9|once|TRBJ2-4|TRBD2
TGTGCCAGCAGCGTAGAGGGACTAGCGGCCAAAAACATTCAGTACTTC
CASSVEGLAAKNIQYF
>TRBV7-8|NA|TRBJ2-3|TRBD1
TGTGCCAGCAGCCCGGGGACAGGGGTTATAACAGATACGCAGTATTTT
CASSPGTGVITDTQYF
>TRBV7-8|NA|TRBJ1-6|NA
TGTGCCAGCAGCTTAGGGCAGGGAGGTTCACCCCTCCACTTT
CASSLGQGGSPLHF
>TRBV5-1|NA|TRBJ1-1|NA
TGCGCCAGCAGCTCCCGGCCCCAGAGGACTGAAGCTTTCTTT
CASSSRPQRTEAFF
>TRBV6-4|NA|TRBJ1-2|NA
TGTGCCAGCAGCCTAGACAGTGGGTATGGCTACACCTTC
CASSLDSGYGYTF
>TRBV6-5|NA|TRBJ1-1|NA
TGTGCCAGCAGTTCCCCGACGGCTTACCAGGGAGCTTTCTTT
CASSSPTAYQGAFF
>TRBV14|NA|TRBJ2-2|NA
TGTGCCAGCAGCCAACGGGGGGCCACCGGGGAGCTGTTTTTT
CASSQRGATGELFF
>TRBV6-6|NA|TRBJ2-7|TRBD2
TGTGCCAGCAGTTACGAGAGCGGGACGATCTACGAGCAGTACTTC
CASSYESGTIYEQYF
>TRBV30|NA|TRBJ2-7|TRBD1
TGTGCCTGGAAGGGGGTCGGGACAGGAAGCTCCTACGAGCAGTACTTC
CAWKGVGTGSSYEQYF
>TRBV5-8|NA|TRBJ1-5|NA
TGTGCCAGCAGCTTCCAGGGTTCTGGGCCCCAGCATTTT
CASSFQGSGPQHF
>TRBV5-5|once|TRBJ1-5|NA
TGTGCCAGCAGCCCGGTTCAGCCCCAGCATTTT
CASSPVQPQHF
>TRBV4-2|NA|TRBJ1-1|NA
TGTGCCAGCAGCCAAGTAGGGAGGGGGGGCATTTCTGAAGCTTTCTTT
CASSQVGRGGISEAFF
>TRBV7-8|few|TRBJ1-2|TRBD1
TGTGCCAGCAGCACATCCCCGACAGGGCATGGCTACACCTTC
CASSTSPTGHGYTF
>TRBV6-1|NA|TRBJ1-2|NA
TGTGCCAGCAGTGAAGCCGGGGGGGCGAACTATGGCTACACCTTC
CASSEAGGANYGYTF
>TRBV20-1|NA|TRBJ1-2|NA
TGCAGTGCCAGGTGGAGGGGCGGCTACACCTTC
CSARWRGGYTF
>TRBV7-2|NA|TRBJ2-5|TRBD2
TGTGCCAGCAGCCCCGGCGGGGGGCCCCAAGAGACCCAGTACTTC
CASSPGGGPQETQYF
>TRBV6-1|NA|TRBJ2-6|TRBD1
TGTGCCAGCAGTGAAGGTCCAGGGGGCCGGTCTGGGGCCAACGTCCTGACTTTC
CASSEGPGGRSGANVLTF
>TRBV30|NA|TRBJ1-1|NA
TGTGCCTGGAATGACAGCCCTACTATTGTAGCTTTCTTT
CAWNDSPTIVAFF
>TRBV6-4|NA|TRBJ2-7|TRBD2
TGTGCCAGCAGTGAACTAGCGGGCTACGAGCAGTACTTC
CASSELAGYEQYF
>TRBV5-1|NA|TRBJ2-7|TRBD1
TGCGCCAGCAGCTTGTTGCAAACAGGGGGCGAGCAGTACTTC
CASSLLQTGGEQYF
>TRBV7-8|NA|TRBJ1-2|NA
TGTGCCAGCAGCTTGTTTTCGAAGGGGCAGGAGGGCTACACCTTC
CASSLFSKGQEGYTF
>TRBV6-5|NA|TRBJ1-2|NA
TGTGCCAGCAGTTACTCGGGCAGCTATAACTATGGCTACACCTTC
CASSYSGSYNYGYTF
>TRBV9|NA|TRBJ2-7|TRBD2
TGTGCCAGCAGCCCGCGGACTAGCGGAAACTACGAGCAGTACTTC
CASSPRTSGNYEQYF
>TRBV30|NA|TRBJ1-5|NA
TGTGCCTGGAGTATCAGGAATCAGCCCCAGCATTTT
CAWSIRNQPQHF
>TRBV2|NA|TRBJ2-7|TRBD1
TGTGCCAGCAGTGACATACCGGGACAGGGACGGTCCCGCTACGAGCAGTACTTC
CASSDIPGQGRSRYEQYF
>TRBV27|NA|TRBJ1-5|TRBD1
TGTGCCAGCAAGGGACAGAACAATCAGCCCCAGCATTTT
CASKGQNNQPQHF
>TRBV2|NA|TRBJ2-7|NA
TGTGCCAGCAGTGAAGACAGGGCGAACTACGAGCAGTACTTC
CASSEDRANYEQYF
>TRBV7-2|NA|TRBJ2-2|NA
TGTGCCAGCAGCTTAGATCCCTACACCGGGGAGCTGTTTTTT
CASSLDPYTGELFF
>TRBV10-3|NA|TRBJ1-1|TRBD1
TGTGCCATCCAGACAGGGGACCGCACTGAAGCTTTCTTT
CAIQTGDRTEAFF
>TRBV7-3|NA|TRBJ2-3|NA
TGTGCCAGCAGCTCCTTAGCGGCTAGCACAGATACGCAGTATTTT
CASSSLAASTDTQYF
>TRBV2|NA|TRBJ2-3|NA
TGTGCCATTGGGGGGGGCCCCAGCACAGATACGCAGTATTTT
CAIGGGPSTDTQYF
>TRBV27|NA|TRBJ2-2|TRBD1
TGTGCCAGCAGCGGACAGGGGGCCGGGGAGCTGTTTTTT
CASSGQGAGELFF
>TRBV19|NA|TRBJ2-2|NA
TGTGCCAGTAGTATCCTATCCTCTAAATTAGGGGACACCGGGGAGCTGTTTTTT
CASSILSSKLGDTGELFF
>TRBV10-3|NA|TRBJ2-2|TRBD2
TGTGCCATCAAACCGGGACTACTTAACACCGGGGAGCTGTTTTTT
CAIKPGLLNTGELFF
>TRBV2|NA|TRBJ2-3|TRBD2
TGTGCCAGCAAAGAAACTAGCGGGAGCGGCACAGATACGCAGTATTTT
CASKETSGSGTDTQYF
>TRBV7-2|NA|TRBJ1-5|NA
TGTGCCAGCAGCTTATATGGGGCGGAGCTGAAGCCCCAGCATTTT
CASSLYGAELKPQHF
>TRBV9|NA|TRBJ1-1|NA
TGTGCCAGCAGCGCTCAAGGGGTGGGCACTGAAGCTTTCTTT
CASSAQGVGTEAFF
>TRBV7-8|once|TRBJ2-1|TRBD2
TGTGCCAGCAGCCCCGGGACTAGCGTTCTTAATGAGCAGTTCTTC
CASSPGTSVLNEQFF
>TRBV5-1|once|TRBJ1-1|TRBD1
TGCGCCAGCAGCTTGGGTGACAGGGGGTCGGGCACTGAAGCTTTCTTT
CASSLGDRGSGTEAFF
>TRBV6-5|NA|TRBJ1-1|NA
TGTGCCAGCAGTCCGTCCGAGGCGGAGGGGAGAATTTTT
CASSPSEAEGRIF
>TRBV7-9|NA|TRBJ1-1|NA
TGTGCCAGCAGGCCACAGGGTGAGGGTCCTGAAGCTTTCTTT
CASRPQGEGPEAFF
>TRBV5-1|NA|TRBJ1-6|NA
TGCGCCAGCAGCTTGGCCGACTATTATAATTCACCCCTCCACTTT
CASSLADYYNSPLHF
>TRBV5-4|NA|TRBJ1-2|NA
TGTGCCAGCAGCTTGGGGGGGCGCGCGAACTATGGCTACACCTTC
CASSLGGRANYGYTF
>TRBV11-3|NA|TRBJ2-1|TRBD2
TGTGCCAGCAGCTCCCTAGCGGGAGGAGTAAATGAGCAGTTCTTC
CASSSLAGGVNEQFF
>TRBV6-1|NA|TRBJ2-7|NA
TGTGCCCCTTACGAGCAGTACTTC
CAPYEQYF
>TRBV27|NA|TRBJ2-7|NA
TGTGCCAGCAGTTTAGGAGGGTTCCCCTACGAGCAGTACTTC
CASSLGGFPYEQYF
>TRBV14|NA|TRBJ1-1|TRBD1
TGTGCCAGCAGCCAAGTAGGCAGGGGGAGACGGACTGAAGCTTTCTTT
CASSQVGRGRRTEAFF
>TRBV5-8|once|TRBJ1-4|NA
TGTGCCAGCAGACCCTGGACAGCTAATGAAAAACTGTTTTTT
CASRPWTANEKLFF
>TRBV7-9|NA|TRBJ1-4|NA
TGTGCCAGCAGCCCTCCCCAGGGCGGGAGGGAAAAACTGTTTTTT
CASSPPQGGREKLFF
>TRBV15|NA|TRBJ2-3|TRBD2
TGTGCCACCAGCCCCCGAGATAGCGGGGGGCATACAGATACGCAGTATTTT
CATSPRDSGGHTDTQYF
>TRBV21-1|NA|TRBJ2-1|NA
TGTGCCAGCAGCAAAGGACGGGAGGGCCAGTTTTCTGGTGAGCAGTTCTTC
CASSKGREGQFSGEQFF